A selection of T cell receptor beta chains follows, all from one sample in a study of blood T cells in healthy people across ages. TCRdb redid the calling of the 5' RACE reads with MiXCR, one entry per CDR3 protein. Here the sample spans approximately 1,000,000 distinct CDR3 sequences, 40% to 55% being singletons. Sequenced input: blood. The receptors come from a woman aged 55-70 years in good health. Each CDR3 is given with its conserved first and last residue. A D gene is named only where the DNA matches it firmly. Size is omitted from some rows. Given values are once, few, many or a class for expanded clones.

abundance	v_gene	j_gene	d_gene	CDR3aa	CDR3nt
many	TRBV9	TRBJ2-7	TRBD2	CASSPRGGSSYEQYF	TGTGCCAGCAGCCCCCGCGGGGGAAGCTCCTACGAGCAGTACTTC
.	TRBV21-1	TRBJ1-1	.	CASSKTRGGPRNTEAFF	TGTGCCAGCAGCAAAACCCGAGGCGGGCCTCGGAACACTGAAGCTTTCTTT
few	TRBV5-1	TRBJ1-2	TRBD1	CASSPGQGAGYTF	TGCGCCAGCAGCCCTGGACAGGGGGCCGGCTACACCTTC
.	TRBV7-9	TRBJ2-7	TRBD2	CASSLRASGASSYEQYF	TGTGCCAGCAGCTTACGGGCTAGCGGGGCTAGCTCCTACGAGCAGTACTTC
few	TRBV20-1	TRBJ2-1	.	CSAKDAGSYNEQFF	TGCAGTGCTAAGGACGCCGGCTCCTACAATGAGCAGTTCTTC
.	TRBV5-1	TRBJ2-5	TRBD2	CASSLLAGAGRETQYF	TGCGCCAGCAGCCTGCTAGCGGGAGCGGGGAGAGAGACCCAGTACTTC
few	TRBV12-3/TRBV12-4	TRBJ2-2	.	CASSFRSGNTGELFF	TGTGCCAGCAGTTTTAGGAGCGGCAACACCGGGGAGCTGTTTTTT
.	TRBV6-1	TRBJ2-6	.	CASERRLQSFSGANVLTF	TGTGCCAGCGAAAGACGATTGCAATCCTTCTCTGGGGCCAACGTCCTGACTTTC
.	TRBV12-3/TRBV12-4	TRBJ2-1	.	CASTHEVVNEQFF	TGTGCCAGCACCCATGAAGTTGTCAATGAGCAGTTCTTC
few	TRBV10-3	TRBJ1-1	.	CAISDGSPNTEAFF	TGTGCCATCAGTGACGGCTCGCCGAACACTGAAGCTTTCTTT
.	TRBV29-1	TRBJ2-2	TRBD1	CSVETGGGTGELFF	TGCAGCGTTGAGACAGGGGGCGGCACCGGGGAGCTGTTTTTT
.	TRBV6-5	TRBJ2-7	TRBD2	CASTPSGPNSYEQYF	TGTGCCAGCACCCCTAGCGGACCGAACTCCTACGAGCAGTACTTC
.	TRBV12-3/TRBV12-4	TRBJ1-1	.	CASSPGPEPLNTEAFF	TGTGCCAGCAGCCCAGGTCCGGAACCCCTGAACACTGAAGCTTTCTTT
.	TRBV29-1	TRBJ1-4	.	CSGRGGPEKLFF	TGCAGCGGCCGGGGGGGACCTGAAAAACTGTTTTTT
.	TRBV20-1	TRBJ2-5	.	CSARHGLTGETQYF	TGCAGTGCTAGGCACGGCCTAACAGGAGAGACCCAGTACTTC
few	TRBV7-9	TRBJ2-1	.	CASSLAGLAPTREQFF	TGTGCCAGCAGCTTAGCGGGTCTAGCTCCAACGCGCGAGCAGTTCTTC
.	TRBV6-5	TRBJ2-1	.	CAGSYSRERPGNEQFF	TGTGCCGGCAGTTACTCCCGGGAACGGCCGGGCAATGAGCAGTTCTTC
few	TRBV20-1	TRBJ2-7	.	CSANRLLSYEQYF	TGCAGTGCCAATAGGTTACTCTCCTACGAGCAGTACTTC
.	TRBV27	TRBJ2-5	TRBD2	CASSPPLAGKETQYF	TGTGCCAGCAGTCCCCCTCTAGCGGGGAAAGAGACCCAGTACTTC
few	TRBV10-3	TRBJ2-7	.	CAISVVSGEQYF	TGTGCCATCAGCGTTGTATCGGGCGAGCAGTACTTC